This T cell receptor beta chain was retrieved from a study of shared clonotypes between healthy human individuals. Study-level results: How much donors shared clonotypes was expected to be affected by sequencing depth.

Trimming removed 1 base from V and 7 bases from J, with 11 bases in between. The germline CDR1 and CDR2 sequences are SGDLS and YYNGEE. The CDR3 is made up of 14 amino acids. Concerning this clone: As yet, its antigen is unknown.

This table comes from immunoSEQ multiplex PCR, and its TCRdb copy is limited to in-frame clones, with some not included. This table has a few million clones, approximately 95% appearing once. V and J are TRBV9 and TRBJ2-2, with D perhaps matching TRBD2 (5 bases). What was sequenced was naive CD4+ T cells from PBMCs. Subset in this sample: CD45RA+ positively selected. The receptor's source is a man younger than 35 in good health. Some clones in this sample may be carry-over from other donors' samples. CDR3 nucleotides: TGTGCCAGCAGCGTAACTAGTGGGGTCGGGGAGCTGTTTTTT. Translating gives CASSVTSGVGELFF. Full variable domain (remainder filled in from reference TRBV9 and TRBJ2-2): DSGVTQTPKHLITATGQRVTLRCSPRSGDLSVYWYQQSLDQGLQFLIQYYNGEERAKGNILERFSAQQFPDLHSELNLSSLELGDSALYFCASSVTSGVGELFFGEGSRLTVL.